The clone carrying this T cell receptor beta chain was detected only a few times. This specimen belongs to a study of immune evolution from preneoplasia to lung adenocarcinoma. Clones were read by immunoSEQ multiplex PCR, and TCRdb kept only the in-frame ones, dropping some. The sample carries around 3,000 clones, 83% recorded once. This CDR3 spans 15 amino acids. Germline V gene sequence: CDR1 MGHRA, CDR2 YSYEKL. Between the trimmed V and J ends, which lost 3 bases and 2 bases, there was a span of 14 bases. The rearrangement links TRBV4-1 to TRBJ2-7; TRBD2 is a possible D gene (6 bases). The sequencing sample was made of FFPE adjacent normal lung tissue. This receptor was taken from a person in their 40s with lung adenocarcinoma. The CDR3 bases are TGCGCCAGCAGCCACCGGGACGGGGGAACCTACGAGCAGTACTTC. Amino acid sequence: CASSHRDGGTYEQYF.